Listed here are 9 T cell receptor beta chains from one sample, sequenced in a study of T cells in localized non-small cell lung cancer (dated by TCRdb to 2020 to 2022). The library was built by means of the immunoSEQ multiplex PCR assay. TCRdb took this table from immuneACCESS and kept in-frame rearrangements with V and J called. Such tables lack part of the clones; where checked against another copy, unresolved V genes explain under half of the gap, and the rest is unexplained. The sample profile shows nearly 25,000 clones; approximately 92% of them were found once. The ten largest clones take up about 16% of the sample. The material was peripheral blood, obtained before any cancer treatment. These receptors all come from a man aged 35 to 69 with stage III squamous cell lung carcinoma.

The chain is built from TRBV7-8 and TRBJ2-7; either TRBD1 or TRBD2 may supply D (5 bases each). The CDR3 covers 15 residues. Trimming removed 1 base at V and 1 base at J, with 11 bases between. The germline CDR1 and CDR2 sequences are SGHVS and FQNEAQ. The DNA of the CDR3 is TGTGCCAGCAGCTTAGTCGGGACCTTTTCCTACGAGCAGTACTTC. It translates to CASSLVGTFSYEQYF.

This clone came up once. The chain combines TRBV28 with TRBJ1-2; 9 bases fit TRBD1. CDR3 length equals 15 residues. CDR1 is MDHEN, CDR2 SYDVKM, per germline. The V and J ends lost 3 bases and 5 bases, in that order; junction bases with no gene match: 7. CDR3 in DNA: TGTGCCAGCAGTTTTCCCGGGACAGGGAGGTATGGCTACACCTTC. As protein: CASSFPGTGRYGYTF.

The chain uses TRBV27 and TRBJ2-7, with no clear D. V gave up 2 bases and J gave up 0 bases, with 8 bases separating them. The CDR3 is 14 amino acids. Germline loops: CDR1 MNHEY, CDR2 SMNVEV (reference sequence). The CDR3 here is CASSLKGFSYEQYF. The CDR3 DNA reads as TGTGCCAGCAGTTTAAAGGGATTCTCCTACGAGCAGTACTTC.

This clone was detected once. The genes are TRBV19 and TRBJ2-7; 8 bases map to TRBD1. V gave up 7 bases and J gave up 3 bases; unmatched junction bases: 20. CDR1 is LNHDA and CDR2 is SQIVND in the germline V gene (reference sequence). This CDR3 has 18 amino acids. The CDR3 sequence is CASTRQGLESYFRYEQYF. CDR3 sequence (DNA): TGTGCCAGTACCAGACAGGGGCTAGAGTCCTACTTTCGCTACGAGCAGTACTTC.

The chain links TRBV6-5 to TRBJ1-1, with 8 nucleotides matching TRBD1. V lost 6 bases to trimming and J lost 6 bases; unmatched junction nucleotides: 12. CDR3 size: 15 residues. Per the germline V gene, CDR1 is MNHEY and CDR2 is SVGAGI. The CDR3 here is CASRGQGSPRAEAFF. CDR3 coding DNA: TGTGCCAGCAGAGGACAGGGCTCCCCGAGAGCTGAAGCTTTCTTT.

This clone was seen once. The chain combines TRBV27 with TRBJ1-5, with D uncertain. The germline V gene has CDR1 MNHEY and CDR2 SMNVEV (reference sequence). The germline V and J ends were trimmed by 5 bases and 2 bases, with 7 bases remaining between them. The CDR3 covers 13 residues. For the CDR3, the DNA is TGTGCCAGCAGTCTCAGTGGCAATCAGCCCCAGCATTTT. This codes for CASSLSGNQPQHF.

The chain has TRBV16 and TRBJ2-3, with 13 bases lining up with TRBD2. Losses at the gene ends were 1 base for V and 3 bases for J; bases not matched to a gene: 1. The germline V gene encodes CDR1 KGHSY and CDR2 FQNENV. This CDR3 region has 16 residues. In DNA form, the CDR3 reads TGTGCCAGCAGCCAATGGGGACTAGCGGGAACAGATACGCAGTATTTT. Residues: CASSQWGLAGTDTQYF.

CDR3 sequence reads: CASTSGGTGANVLTF. Written as DNA, the CDR3 is TGTGCCAGTACCTCGGGGGGGACTGGGGCCAACGTCCTGACTTTC. The chain combines TRBV6-5 with TRBJ2-6, with 8 bases that match TRBD2. Germline CDR1 is MNHEY and CDR2 is SVGAGI. The V gene end was trimmed by 9 bases and the J gene end by 2 bases; junction bases not matched to a gene: 6. The CDR3 loop spans 15 amino acids.

The chain joins TRBV29-1 to TRBJ2-1; a possible D gene is TRBD1 (6 bases). The germline V and J ends were trimmed by 7 bases and 2 bases, with 15 bases remaining between them. The CDR3 length is 14 residues. The germline gives CDR1 SQVTM, CDR2 ANQGSEA. CDR3 protein: CSASQGLTYNEQFF. The CDR3 coding sequence is TGCAGCGCCTCACAGGGCCTCACCTACAATGAGCAGTTCTTC.